These 14 T cell receptor beta chains were all obtained from the same sample, sequenced in a study of cytomegalovirus exposure and HLA in healthy donors listed by TCRdb under 2017. The library was produced with the immunoSEQ multiplex PCR assay. For the multiplex PCR, a mixture combining 60 forward primers for TCR Vbeta segments and 13 reverse primers for TCR Jbeta segments was used. TCRdb retrieved this table from immuneACCESS and kept in-frame rearrangements only. Not all clones are present; in checked studies, unresolved V genes account for under half, and no reason is known for the remainder. The sample profile shows roughly 190,000 clones; roughly 76% of them were found once. The top ten constitute over 2% of the sample. The source material was PBMCs. The receptor set was obtained from a woman aged 25 to 39 in good health and CMV-seropositive.

The table lists this clone with a count of one. Other DNA sequences in the sample encode the same CDR3. The chain is built from TRBV7-9 and TRBJ2-1; D may be TRBD2 (7 bases). CDR3 length: 15 amino acids. CDR1 SEHNR and CDR2 FQNEAQ come from the germline V gene (reference sequence). Between the trimmed V and J ends, which lost 4 bases and 5 bases, there was a span of 15 bases. CDR3 coding DNA: TGTGCCAGCAGCTCGACGGGGGGCGCCGACAATGAGCAGTTCTTC. Translation gives CASSSTGGADNEQFF. Supplemented by reference TRBV7-9 and TRBJ2-1, the full variable domain reads DTGVSQNPRHKITKRGQNVTFRCDPISEHNRLYWYRQTLGQGPEFLTYFQNEAQLEKSRLLSDRFSAERPKGSFSTLEIQRTEQGDSAMYLCASSSTGGADNEQFFGPGTRLTVL.

This chain joins TRBV5-6 and TRBJ2-5; 9 nucleotides line up with TRBD1. The tail of the sequence fits TRBJ2-7 better, so the J call may be wrong. The CDR3 is 14 residues long. Per the germline V gene, CDR1 is SGHDT and CDR2 is YYEEEE. The CDR3 region is CASSLPGQGYEQYF. The CDR3, as DNA: TGTGCCAGCAGCTTACCGGGACAGGGCTACGAGCAGTACTTC.

This clone occurred a few times. V gene TRBV28 combines with J gene TRBJ1-2; D is uncertain. In germline, CDR1 is MDHEN, CDR2 SYDVKM. V dropped 8 bases and J dropped 4 bases, with 23 bases sitting between them. The CDR3 spans 16 residues. The CDR3 region has the DNA TGTGCCAGCCTTCCGGCTCCCCACCGGGGTTTCTATGGCTACACCTTC. Residues: CASLPAPHRGFYGYTF.

The rearrangement uses TRBV9 and TRBJ2-2; 7 bases line up with TRBD2. V shed 4 bases, J shed 2 bases, and the junction held 11 bases outside the gene matches. This CDR3 has 17 residues. Germline CDR1 is SGDLS and CDR2 is YYNGEE. CDR3 loop: CASSQRGRGTNTGELFF. In DNA, the CDR3 is TGTGCCAGCAGCCAGCGGGGCCGGGGGACCAACACCGGGGAGCTGTTTTTT.

The chain couples TRBV6-5 to TRBJ2-2, with a weak D call TRBD2 (6 bases). CDR1 and CDR2 from the germline V gene are MNHEY and SVGAGI. The length of the CDR3 is 12 residues. The ends were cut back, 6 bases at V and 8 bases at J, with 10 bases in the middle. The CDR3 DNA sequence: TGTGCCAGCAGCCCTGGGAGGGGGGAGCTGTTTTTT. It is translated as CASSPGRGELFF.

The chain recombines TRBV7-9 with TRBJ2-5, with TRBD2 identical over 11 bases. This CDR3 has 15 amino acids. V lost 5 bases to trimming and J lost 4 bases; unmatched junction nucleotides: 6. From germline, CDR1 is SEHNR and CDR2 FQNEAQ (reference sequence). Here the CDR3 reads CASSPNSGGGETQYF. CDR3 DNA sequence: TGTGCCAGCAGCCCGAATAGCGGGGGGGGAGAGACCCAGTACTTC. Based on the CDR3 plus reference TRBV7-9 and TRBJ2-5, the full variable domain is DTGVSQNPRHKITKRGQNVTFRCDPISEHNRLYWYRQTLGQGPEFLTYFQNEAQLEKSRLLSDRFSAERPKGSFSTLEIQRTEQGDSAMYLCASSPNSGGGETQYFGPGTRLLVL.

This chain's CDR3 is CASSRRQEISGANVLTF. The CDR3 nucleotides read TGCGCCAGCAGCCGACGACAGGAAATTTCTGGGGCCAACGTCCTGACTTTC. The V gene is TRBV4-1, the J gene TRBJ2-6; D is possibly TRBD1 (6 bases). This CDR3 contains 17 residues. V was shortened by 4 bases and J by 1 base, with 14 bases between the two germline ends. Germline loops: CDR1 MGHRA, CDR2 YSYEKL.

This clone was seen just once. The J gene is TRBJ2-1, the V gene TRBV19; 7 positions match TRBD2. The CDR3 totals 18 residues. Germline values: CDR1 LNHDA, CDR2 SQIVND (reference sequence). Losses at the gene ends were 3 bases for V and 0 bases for J; bases not matched to a gene: 11. The CDR3 DNA reads TGTGCCAGTAGTATCGAAGCGGGGACTGTGAACTCCTACAATGAGCAGTTCTTC. It yields the protein CASSIEAGTVNSYNEQFF.

This clone appeared once. J is TRBJ2-7 and V is TRBV6-5, with 7 nucleotides matching TRBD1. Germline CDR1 is MNHEY and CDR2 is SVGAGI. This CDR3 contains 14 residues. V dropped 2 bases and J dropped 7; count of bases not matched to a gene: 8. The CDR3 loop reads CASSYDRVRREQYF. CDR3 DNA sequence: TGTGCCAGCAGTTACGACAGGGTCCGGAGAGAGCAGTACTTC.

The rearrangement uses TRBV28 and TRBJ2-5; D is unclear. The V gene lost 3 bases and the J gene lost 5 bases, with 4 bases spanning the gap. Germline values: CDR1 MDHEN, CDR2 SYDVKM. The CDR3 extends over 11 amino acids. The CDR3 loop reads CASSFEETQYF. In nucleotides, the CDR3 is TGTGCCAGCAGTTTCGAGGAGACCCAGTACTTC.

The J gene is TRBJ1-1, the V gene TRBV5-1, with TRBD1 matching 8 bases. Germline assignment: CDR1 SGHRS and CDR2 YFSETQ. Germline trimming cut 4 bases from V and 3 bases from J; bases unmatched to any gene: 8. CDR3 length: 15 amino acids. CDR3 residues: CASSTLGQGHTEAFF. The CDR3 DNA sequence: TGCGCCAGCAGCACCCTTGGACAGGGCCACACTGAAGCTTTCTTT.

The J gene is TRBJ1-6, the V gene TRBV2; D gene uncertain. Per the germline V gene, CDR1 is SNHLY and CDR2 is FYNNEI. V was cut by 3 bases and J by 6 bases, with 9 bases left in between. The CDR3 length is 14 residues. CDR3 bases: TGTGCCAGCAGTGAGGGAGGGTTTAATTCACCCCTCCACTTT. It specifies CASSEGGFNSPLHF. The entire variable domain, with the rest obtained from reference TRBV2 and TRBJ1-6, is as follows: EPEVTQTPSHQVTQMGQEVILRCVPISNHLYFYWYRQILGQKVEFLVSFYNNEISEKSEIFDDQFSVERPDGSNFTLKIRSTKLEDSAMYFCASSEGGFNSPLHFGNGTRLTVT.

The V and J genes are TRBV6-5 and TRBJ2-1; 9 bases align to TRBD2. The junction had 6 bases not matched to a gene; V was cut back by 1 base and J by 8 bases. The CDR3 spans 15 residues. Germline CDR1 MNHEY, CDR2 SVGAGI. CDR3 sequence: CASSYYVGLAYEQFF. As DNA, the CDR3 is TGTGCCAGCAGTTACTACGTGGGACTAGCATATGAGCAGTTCTTC.

This clone was found a few times. The gene calls are TRBV10-3 and TRBJ2-7; 8 bases are a match to TRBD2. Germline loops: CDR1 ENHRY, CDR2 SYGVKD. V shed 5 bases, J shed 3 bases, and the junction held 9 bases outside the gene matches. CDR3 length equals 15 residues. CDR3 sequence reads: CAISQSSGWFYEQYF. CDR3 nucleotides: TGTGCCATCAGTCAATCTAGCGGGTGGTTCTACGAGCAGTACTTC.